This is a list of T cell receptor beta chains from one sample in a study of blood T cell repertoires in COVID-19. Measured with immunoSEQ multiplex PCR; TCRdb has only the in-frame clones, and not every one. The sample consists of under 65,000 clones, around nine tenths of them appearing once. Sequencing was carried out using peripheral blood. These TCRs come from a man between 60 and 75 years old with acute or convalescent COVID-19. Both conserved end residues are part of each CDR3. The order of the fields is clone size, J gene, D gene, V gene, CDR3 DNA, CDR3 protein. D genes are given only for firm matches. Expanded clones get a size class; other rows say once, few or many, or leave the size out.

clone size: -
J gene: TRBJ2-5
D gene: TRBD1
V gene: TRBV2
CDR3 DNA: TGTGCCAGCAGTAGACAGGGCGGGTACGAGACCCAGTACTTC
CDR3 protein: CASSRQGGYETQYF

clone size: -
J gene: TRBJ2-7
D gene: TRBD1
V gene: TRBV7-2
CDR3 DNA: TGTGCCAGCAGCTTGGAACAGGGGCACTACGAGCAGTACTTC
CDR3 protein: CASSLEQGHYEQYF

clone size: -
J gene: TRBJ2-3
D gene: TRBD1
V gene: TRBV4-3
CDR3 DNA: TGCGCCAGCAGCCAAATGGGACAGAGTACAGATACGCAGTATTTT
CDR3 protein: CASSQMGQSTDTQYF

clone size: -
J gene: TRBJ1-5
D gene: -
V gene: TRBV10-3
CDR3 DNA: TGTGCCATCAGTGGGTCCGGACAGAATCAGCCCCAGCATTTT
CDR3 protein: CAISGSGQNQPQHF

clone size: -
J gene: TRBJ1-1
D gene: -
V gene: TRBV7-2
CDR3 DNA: TGTGCCAGCAGCTTTTCTACAGCCCTGAACACTGAAGCTTTCTTT
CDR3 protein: CASSFSTALNTEAFF

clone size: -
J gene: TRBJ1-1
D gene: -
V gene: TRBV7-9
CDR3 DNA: TGTGCCAGCAGCTTAGCTGGGAGTTGGAACACTGAAGCTTTCTTT
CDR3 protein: CASSLAGSWNTEAFF

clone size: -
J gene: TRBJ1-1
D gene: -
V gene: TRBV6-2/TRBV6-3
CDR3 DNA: TGTGCCAGCAGTTACTTCCCGACAGCAAACACTGAAGCTTTCTTT
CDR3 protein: CASSYFPTANTEAFF

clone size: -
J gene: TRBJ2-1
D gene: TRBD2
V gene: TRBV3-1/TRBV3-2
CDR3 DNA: TGTGCCAGCAGCCGTGCTAGCGGGGGGGGCAATGAGCAGTTCTTC
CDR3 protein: CASSRASGGGNEQFF

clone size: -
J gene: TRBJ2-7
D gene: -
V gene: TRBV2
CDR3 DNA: TGTGCCAGCAGTGAAGGGGGACTCTCCTACGAGCAGTACTTC
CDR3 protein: CASSEGGLSYEQYF

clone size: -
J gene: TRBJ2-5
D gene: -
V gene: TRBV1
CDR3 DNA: TGCACCAGCAGCCGAAGCGCGGGACTAGCGGAACAGGGGGGGGAGACCCAGTACTTC
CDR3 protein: CTSSRSAGLAEQGGETQYF

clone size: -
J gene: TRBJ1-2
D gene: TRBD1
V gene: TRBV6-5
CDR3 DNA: TGTGCCAGCAGTTACTCGACAGGGGCTAACTATGGCTACACCTTC
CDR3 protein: CASSYSTGANYGYTF

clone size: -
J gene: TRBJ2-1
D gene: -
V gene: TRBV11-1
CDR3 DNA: TGTGCCAGCAGCGGTAGGGGAAACGGATACAATGAGCAGTTCTTC
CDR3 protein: CASSGRGNGYNEQFF

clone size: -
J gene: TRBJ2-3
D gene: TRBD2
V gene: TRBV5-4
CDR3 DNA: TGTGCCAGCAGCGTAGGGACTAGCGGACGTAGCACAGATACGCAGTATTTT
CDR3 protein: CASSVGTSGRSTDTQYF

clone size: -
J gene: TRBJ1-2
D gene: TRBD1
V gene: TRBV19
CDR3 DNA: TGTGCCAGTAGCGAGGGGGCGCGATTTGGCTACACCTTC
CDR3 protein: CASSEGARFGYTF

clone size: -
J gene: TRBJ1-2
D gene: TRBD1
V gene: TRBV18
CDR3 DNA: TGTGCCAGCTCACCCGGGACAGACTATGGCTACACCTTC
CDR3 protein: CASSPGTDYGYTF

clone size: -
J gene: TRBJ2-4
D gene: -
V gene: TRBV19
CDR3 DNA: TGTGCCTCGGGAGAGGGAGCCAAAAACATTCAGTACTTC
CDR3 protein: CASGEGAKNIQYF

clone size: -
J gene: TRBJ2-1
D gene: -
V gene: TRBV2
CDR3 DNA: TGTGCCAGCAGTGACGAGCCGGGAGCTTCTAGGGGGCAGTTCTTC
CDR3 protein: CASSDEPGASRGQFF

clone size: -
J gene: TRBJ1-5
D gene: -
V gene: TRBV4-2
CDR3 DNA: TGTGCCAGCAGCCCGACGGTAGGGGATAGCAATCAGCCCCAGCATTTT
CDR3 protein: CASSPTVGDSNQPQHF

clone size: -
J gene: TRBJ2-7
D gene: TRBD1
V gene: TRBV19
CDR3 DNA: TGTGCCAGTAGGAGGACAGGGGGAGTGTACGAGCAGTACTTC
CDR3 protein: CASRRTGGVYEQYF

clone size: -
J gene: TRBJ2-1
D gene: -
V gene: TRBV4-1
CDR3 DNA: TGCGCCAGCAGCCAAAAAGATCAACCAGGTTTTTCCTACAATGAGCAGTTCTTC
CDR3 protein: CASSQKDQPGFSYNEQFF

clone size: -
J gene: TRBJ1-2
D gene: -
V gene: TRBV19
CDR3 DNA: TGTGCCAGCTACGACTTCACAGGAAATTATGGCTACACCTTC
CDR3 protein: CASYDFTGNYGYTF

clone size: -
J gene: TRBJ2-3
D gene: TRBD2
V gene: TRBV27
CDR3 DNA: TGTGCCAGCAGAGAAACGGGGGGGCCAGTAGATACGCAGTATTTT
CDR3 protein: CASRETGGPVDTQYF

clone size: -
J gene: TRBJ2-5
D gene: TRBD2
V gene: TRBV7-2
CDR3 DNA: TGTGCCAGCAGCTTCGCCCGGGGGGGCATAGAGACCCAGTACTTC
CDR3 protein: CASSFARGGIETQYF

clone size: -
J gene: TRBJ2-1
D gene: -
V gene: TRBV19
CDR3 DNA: TGTGCCAGTAGTGACAGGAGGAGCTCCTACAATGAGCAGTTCTTC
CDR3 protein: CASSDRRSSYNEQFF

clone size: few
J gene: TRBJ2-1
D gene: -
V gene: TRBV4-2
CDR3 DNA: TGTGCCAGCAGCCAAGCAGGCCCTACGTACAATGAGCAGTTCTTC
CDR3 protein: CASSQAGPTYNEQFF

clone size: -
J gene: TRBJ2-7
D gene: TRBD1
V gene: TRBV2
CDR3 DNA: TGTGCCAGCAGCAACAGGGGGCGCGTCTACGAGCAGTACTTC
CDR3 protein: CASSNRGRVYEQYF

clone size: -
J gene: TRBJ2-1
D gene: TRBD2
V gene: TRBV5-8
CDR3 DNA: TGTGCCAGCAGCTTGGCACTAGCGGGAGTTTCGTTTTACAATGAGCAGTTCTTC
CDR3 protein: CASSLALAGVSFYNEQFF

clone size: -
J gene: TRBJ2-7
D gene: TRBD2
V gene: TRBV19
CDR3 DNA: TGTGCCAGCCAAACTAGCGGGCGCTCCTACGAGCAGTACTTC
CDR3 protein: CASQTSGRSYEQYF

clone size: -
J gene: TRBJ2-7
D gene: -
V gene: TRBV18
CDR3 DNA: TGTGCCAGCTCGTCAGGCTACGAGCAGTACTTC
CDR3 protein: CASSSGYEQYF

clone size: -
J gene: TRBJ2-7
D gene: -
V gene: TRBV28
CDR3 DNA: TGTGCCAGCGCTACTGAGTGGTCTGGCGGCGAGCAGTACTTC
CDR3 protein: CASATEWSGGEQYF

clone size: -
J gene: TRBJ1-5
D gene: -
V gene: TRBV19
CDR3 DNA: TGTGCCAGTAGTATGTTACCCAGGGAAGATCAGCCCCAGCATTTT
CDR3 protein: CASSMLPREDQPQHF

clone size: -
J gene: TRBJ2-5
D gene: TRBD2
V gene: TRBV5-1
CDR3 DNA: TGCGCCAGCAGCTTGGCCATAGGACTAGCGCGTACTCAAGAGACCCAGTACTTC
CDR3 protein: CASSLAIGLARTQETQYF

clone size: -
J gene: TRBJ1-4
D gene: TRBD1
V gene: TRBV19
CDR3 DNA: TGTGCCAGTAGTAATCAGGGGGCCAATGAAAAACTGTTTTTT
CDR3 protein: CASSNQGANEKLFF

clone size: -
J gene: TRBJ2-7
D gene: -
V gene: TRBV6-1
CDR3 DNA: TGTGCCAGCAGTGAAGCTCTCGGGACTCCGCCCTACGAGCAGTACTTC
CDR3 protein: CASSEALGTPPYEQYF

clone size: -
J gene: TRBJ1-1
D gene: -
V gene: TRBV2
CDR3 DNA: TGTGCCAGCAGCGCGACCTGGGGGGGGTCCCCCGCTACGGTCTTT
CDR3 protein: CASSATWGGSPATVF

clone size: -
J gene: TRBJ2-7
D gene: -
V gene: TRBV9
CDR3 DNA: TGTGCCAGCAGCCTCGACAGAAGCTCCTACGAGCAGTACTTC
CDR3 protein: CASSLDRSSYEQYF

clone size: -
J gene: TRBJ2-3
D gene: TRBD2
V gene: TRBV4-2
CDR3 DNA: TGTGCCAGCAGTCAAAACGCTCTAGCGGGGGTTGAGACGCAGTATTTT
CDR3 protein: CASSQNALAGVETQYF

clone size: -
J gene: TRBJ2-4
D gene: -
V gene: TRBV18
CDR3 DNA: TGTGCCAGCTCACCCGAAGGACAGAAAAACATTCAGTACTTC
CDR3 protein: CASSPEGQKNIQYF

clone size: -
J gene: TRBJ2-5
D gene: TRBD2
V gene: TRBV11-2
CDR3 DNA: TGTGCCAGCAGCTCATGGAGCGGGAAAGAAGAGACCCAGTACTTC
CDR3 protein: CASSSWSGKEETQYF

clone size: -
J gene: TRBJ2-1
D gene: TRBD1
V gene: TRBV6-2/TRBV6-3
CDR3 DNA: TGTGCCAGCAGTTACAAGATCGGGAGCTACAGGGGGAATGAGCAGTTCTTC
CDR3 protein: CASSYKIGSYRGNEQFF

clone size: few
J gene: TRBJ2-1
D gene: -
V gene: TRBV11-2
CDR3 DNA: TGTGCCAGCAGCTTAGGGGCCACCCCGCTCAATTACAATGAGCAGTTCTTC
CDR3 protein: CASSLGATPLNYNEQFF

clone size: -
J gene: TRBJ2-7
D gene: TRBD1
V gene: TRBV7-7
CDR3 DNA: TGTGCTAGCAGCTTATCCCCCGGGACAGCTCACGAGCAGTACTTC
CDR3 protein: CASSLSPGTAHEQYF

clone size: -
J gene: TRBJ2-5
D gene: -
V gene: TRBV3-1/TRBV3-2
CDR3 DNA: TGTGCCAGCAGCCAAGTTTCGGGGGAAGAGACCCAGTACTTC
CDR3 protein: CASSQVSGEETQYF

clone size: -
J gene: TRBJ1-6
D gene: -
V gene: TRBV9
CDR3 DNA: TGTGCCAGCAGCGTAGCGGGGGTAGGCAATTCACCCCTCCACTTT
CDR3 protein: CASSVAGVGNSPLHF

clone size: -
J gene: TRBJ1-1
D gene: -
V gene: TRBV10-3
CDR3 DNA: TGTGCCATCAGGCCGGAGATGAACACTGAAGCTTTCTTT
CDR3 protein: CAIRPEMNTEAFF

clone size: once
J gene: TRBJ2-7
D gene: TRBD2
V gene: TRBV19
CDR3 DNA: TGTGCCAGTAGTATGAGCGGGAGTGGTTACGAGCAGTACTTC
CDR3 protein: CASSMSGSGYEQYF

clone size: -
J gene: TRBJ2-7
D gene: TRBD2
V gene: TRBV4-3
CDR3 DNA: TGCGCCAGCAGCCAAGACAGCGGGGGGTCTCGCGAGCAGTACTTC
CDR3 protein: CASSQDSGGSREQYF

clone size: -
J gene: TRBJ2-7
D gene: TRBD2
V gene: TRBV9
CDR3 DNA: TGTGCCAGCAGCGTAGACCCCGGACTAGGGCTCGATGGAGAGCAGTACTTC
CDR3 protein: CASSVDPGLGLDGEQYF

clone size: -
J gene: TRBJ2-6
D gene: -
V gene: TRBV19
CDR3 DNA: TGTGCCACCACAGAACAGATCTCTGGGGCCAACGTCCTGACTTTC
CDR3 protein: CATTEQISGANVLTF

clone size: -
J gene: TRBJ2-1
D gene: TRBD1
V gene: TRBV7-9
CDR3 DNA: TGTGCCAGCAGCCCCAGGGGGCAAAGGGGATACAATGAGCAGTTCTTC
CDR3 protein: CASSPRGQRGYNEQFF